This T cell receptor beta chain appears in the sequencing data of a study of blood T cell repertoires in COVID-19 (dated by TCRdb to the early 2020s). As for the study more broadly: Collaborator samples came from the United States, Italy and Spain and covered acute and convalescent phases of COVID-19. The material from the prospective study consisted of cDNA or gDNA derived from T cells, B-cell-depleted T cells, or PBMCs. Deeply sampled blood TCRbeta repertoires from subjects exposed to, actively infected with, or recovered from COVID-19 were included in the dataset. The repertoires were released in a freely available public database intended as a resource for research on the immune response to SARS-CoV-2. The samples were drawn from two sources: the first 160 participants of the ongoing ImmuneRACE study, and 1,000 to 1,500 subjects contributed by 6 global collaborators. A de-identified subject ID, COVID-19 status, age in years and sex were almost always included in the sample metadata. Where available, HLA class I and class II types were obtained from metadata supplied by the sample provider rather than from assay-based typing.

The CDR3 measures 16 amino acids from cysteine to phenylalanine. Only the CDR3 region is kept as DNA, spanning 48 bases read in frame from base 1. At the junction V is shortened by 2 bases and J by 10 bases, with 19 bases in between. CDR1 and CDR2 (SGHNT, YYREEE) derive from the germline V gene (reference sequence). Collaborating institutions collected whole blood in K2EDTA tubes following their own protocols. For TCRbeta analysis, collaborators shipped samples as frozen whole blood, isolated PBMCs, or DNA extracted from either of those sample types. Overall study results and their limits: Clinical and demographic metadata were provided uncurated, with the amount varying by source and participant.

There are a few counts of this clone. Its antigen remains unidentified. The sample holds no much larger clone one base away, and base qualities are not on file. TCRbeta CDR3 regions were amplified from genomic DNA using the immunoSEQ Assay, a bias-controlled multiplex PCR. In the original analysis: Nucleated cell counts per sample were estimated from amplification of reference gene primers within the assay. Sequence reads were collapsed and filtered to measure the absolute abundance of every unique TCRbeta CDR3 rearrangement. Productive Simpson clonality was computed per sample as the square root of Simpson's diversity index over productive rearrangements. Drawn from immuneACCESS, this table holds only the in-frame rearrangements with V and J called that TCRdb kept. Clones are partly lost; checked studies trace under half to an unresolved V gene and leave the rest unexplained. V, J and clone size reflect that table, while D and trimming were determined from the DNA. Counted in this sample were under 250,000 clones; 86% of them appeared once. Roughly 12% of the sample belongs to the ten largest clones.

Source material: peripheral blood. The sequence joins TRBV5-4 to TRBJ1-6; a tentative D call is TRBD1 (5 bases match). This receptor was identified in a man aged 80 or over with acute or convalescent COVID-19. The nucleotide sequence is given as TGTGCCAGCAGCTTCAATACCGGGACTAATGGGTCACCCCTCCACTTT. The translation is CASSFNTGTNGSPLHF.